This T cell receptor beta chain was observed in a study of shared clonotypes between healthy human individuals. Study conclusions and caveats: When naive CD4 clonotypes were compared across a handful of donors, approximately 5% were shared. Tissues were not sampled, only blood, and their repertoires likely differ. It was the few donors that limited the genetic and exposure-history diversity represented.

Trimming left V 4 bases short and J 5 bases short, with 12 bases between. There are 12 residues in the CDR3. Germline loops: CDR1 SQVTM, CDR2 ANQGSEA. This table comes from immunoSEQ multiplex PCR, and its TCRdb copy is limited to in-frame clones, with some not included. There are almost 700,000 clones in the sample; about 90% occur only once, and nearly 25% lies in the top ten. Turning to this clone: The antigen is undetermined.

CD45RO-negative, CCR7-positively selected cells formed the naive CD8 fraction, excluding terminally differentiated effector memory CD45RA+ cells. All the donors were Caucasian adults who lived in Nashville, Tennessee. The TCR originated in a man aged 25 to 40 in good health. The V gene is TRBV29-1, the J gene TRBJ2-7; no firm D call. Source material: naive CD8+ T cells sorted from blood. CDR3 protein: CSVVTGVNEQYF. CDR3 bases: TGCAGCGTTGTAACTGGAGTCAACGAGCAGTACTTC.